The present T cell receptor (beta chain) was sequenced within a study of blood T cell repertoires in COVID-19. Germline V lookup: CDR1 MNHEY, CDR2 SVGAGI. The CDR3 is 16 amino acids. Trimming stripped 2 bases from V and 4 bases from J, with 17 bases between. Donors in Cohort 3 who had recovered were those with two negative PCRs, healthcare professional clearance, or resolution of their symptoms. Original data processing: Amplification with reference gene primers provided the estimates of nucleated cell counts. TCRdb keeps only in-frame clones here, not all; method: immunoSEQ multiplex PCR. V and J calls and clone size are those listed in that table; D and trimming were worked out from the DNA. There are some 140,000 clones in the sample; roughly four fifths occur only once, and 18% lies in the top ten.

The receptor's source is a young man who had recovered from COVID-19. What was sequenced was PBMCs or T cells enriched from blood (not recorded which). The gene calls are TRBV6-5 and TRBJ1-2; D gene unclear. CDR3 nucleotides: TGTGCCAGCAGTTACGCGGCAGCGGCCGAATCCTATGGCTACACCTTC. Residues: CASSYAAAAESYGYTF.